One sample yielded the 27 T cell receptor beta chains listed below, sequenced in a study of cytomegalovirus exposure and HLA in healthy donors. PCR amplification relied on 60 Vbeta primers (plus 13 Jbeta primers). Only in-frame clones appear in the TCRdb table, and some are missing; sequencing was by immunoSEQ multiplex PCR. The table shows around 180,000 clones, with 85% occurring only once. The sequencing sample was made of PBMCs. These receptors all come from a boy between 2 and 10 years old in good health and CMV-seronegative.

This clone showed up just once. V is TRBV7-7 and J is TRBJ2-1, with 10 bases aligning to TRBD2. Per the germline V gene, CDR1 is SSHAT and CDR2 is FNYEAQ (reference sequence). The CDR3 sequence is 16 residues long. V lost 5 bases and J lost 4; bases outside the gene matches: 8. As DNA, the CDR3 is TGTGCCAGCAGCGCCATCTTAGCGGGGGGATACAATGAGCAGTTCTTC. As protein: CASSAILAGGYNEQFF.

The chain employs TRBV5-1 and TRBJ2-1; 12 bases match TRBD2. The CDR3 sequence is 18 residues long. Trimming cost V 0 bases and J 7 bases; bases outside gene matches: 11. Germline-derived CDR1 and CDR2 are SGHRS and YFSETQ. CDR3 loop: CASSLDPRLAGAGNEQFF. The CDR3 DNA is TGCGCCAGCAGCTTGGACCCCCGACTAGCGGGGGCGGGGAATGAGCAGTTCTTC.

The rearrangement uses TRBV4-1 and TRBJ1-2, with 7 bases aligning to TRBD1. The germline V gene has CDR1 MGHRA and CDR2 YSYEKL. Unmatched junction bases numbered 7, after V lost 2 bases and J lost 4 bases. The CDR3 totals 15 residues. CDR3 sequence reads: CASSQPTQGIYGYTF. The CDR3 nucleotides are TGCGCCAGCAGCCAACCCACACAGGGGATCTATGGCTACACCTTC.

The chain has TRBV6-5 and TRBJ2-7; TRBD2 is a possible D gene (5 bases). The CDR3 runs to 15 residues. Trimming removed 6 bases at V and 0 bases at J, with 15 bases between. Looked up from germline, CDR1 is MNHEY and CDR2 is SVGAGI. The CDR3 DNA is TGTGCCAGCAGCGACCCGGCTGGGAGCTCCTACGAGCAGTACGTC. Translation: CASSDPAGSSYEQYV.

J is TRBJ2-5 and V is TRBV7-6; a possible D gene is TRBD2 (6 bases). The J call is in doubt because the DNA end fits TRBJ2-7 better. Germline values: CDR1 SGHVS, CDR2 FNYEAQ. The CDR3 is made up of 14 amino acids. The DNA of the CDR3 is TGTGCCAGCAGCTTAGTCGGGGGAACCTACGAGCAGTACTTC. This sequence encodes CASSLVGGTYEQYF.

This sequence joins TRBV30 and TRBJ1-4; weak D call: TRBD1 (5 bases). Germline V gene lookup returns CDR1 GTSNPN and CDR2 SVGIG (reference sequence). V lost 0 bases and J 8 bases, leaving 10 bases between the germline ends. CDR3 length: 13 amino acids. CDR3 sequence reads: CAWSVIGAEKLFF. In nucleotides, the CDR3 is TGTGCCTGGAGTGTAATTGGGGCCGAAAAACTGTTTTTT.

CDR3 nucleotide sequence: TGTGCCAGCAGCCCAACCCCGGACAGGGGCCAAGAGACCCAGTACTTC. Protein: CASSPTPDRGQETQYF. J is TRBJ2-5 and V is TRBV5-6, with TRBD1 identical over 9 bases. The CDR3 is 16 residues long. With 4 bases clipped from V and 1 base from J, the junction kept 8 bases outside the gene matches. CDR1 is SGHDT and CDR2 is YYEEEE in the germline V gene.

The chain is built from TRBV5-5 and TRBJ2-7, with D perhaps matching TRBD1 (6 bases). Looked up from germline, CDR1 is SGHKS and CDR2 is YYEKEE (reference sequence). This CDR3 is built from 15 residues. The V end lost 4 bases, the J end lost 3 bases, and 17 bases lay between the germline ends. CDR3 sequence (DNA): TGTGCCAGCAGCATTTACCCAGGGGAAAACTACGAGCAGTACTTC. It translates to CASSIYPGENYEQYF.

The chain combines TRBV6-1 with TRBJ2-3; 9 bases map to TRBD2. The V segment lost 3 bases and the J segment 1 base; nucleotides outside the gene matches: 5. The CDR3 consists of 16 residues. CDR1 and CDR2 from the germline V gene are MNHNS and SASEGT. In DNA form, the CDR3 reads TGTGCCAGCAGTGAGGGCAGACTAGCGGGCACAGATACGCAGTATTTT. Translated, it gives CASSEGRLAGTDTQYF.

V and J are TRBV5-8 and TRBJ2-3; the match to TRBD2 covers 14 bases. Germline CDR1 is SGHTS and CDR2 is YDEGEE. V gave up 4 bases and J gave up 6 bases; unmatched junction bases: 7. The CDR3 length is 16 residues. CDR3 protein: CASSAGLAGEVDTQYF. CDR3 DNA: TGTGCCAGCAGCGCGGGACTAGCGGGAGAGGTTGATACGCAGTATTTT.

This clone occurred a few times. V usage is TRBV10-2 and J usage is TRBJ2-5; TRBD2 might be the D (6 bases). There are 14 residues in the CDR3. The ends were cut back, 3 bases at V and 2 bases at J, with 10 bases in the middle. Germline assignment: CDR1 WSHSY and CDR2 SAAADI. The CDR3 sequence is CASSDGGLQETQYF. The CDR3, as DNA: TGCGCCAGCAGTGATGGGGGACTGCAAGAGACCCAGTACTTC.

This rearrangement joins TRBV2 to TRBJ2-7, with 7 positions matching TRBD1. The CDR3 consists of 14 residues. V was clipped by 7 bases and J by 2 bases; unmatched bases: 8. Germline values: CDR1 SNHLY, CDR2 FYNNEI. The CDR3 here is CASTALGTAYEQYF. In DNA, the CDR3 is TGTGCCAGCACGGCTCTTGGGACAGCCTACGAGCAGTACTTC.

The chain joins TRBV14 to TRBJ2-2, with 10 bases identical to TRBD1. The CDR3 length is 17 residues. Germline CDR1 is SGHDN and CDR2 is FVKESK. After removal of 4 bases from V and 4 bases from J, the junction contained 9 bases not matched to a gene. This CDR3 reads CASSPDPGQGSTGELFF. CDR3 in DNA: TGTGCCAGCAGCCCGGATCCGGGACAGGGGAGCACCGGGGAGCTGTTTTTT.

This chain links TRBV5-4 with TRBJ1-6, with 8 bases that match TRBD1. Germline trimming cut 0 bases from V and 6 bases from J; bases unmatched to any gene: 8. This CDR3 region has 17 residues. Looked up from germline, CDR1 is SGHNT and CDR2 is YYREEE (reference sequence). CDR3 loop: CASSLGGQGFRNSPLHF. The CDR3 DNA sequence: TGTGCCAGCAGCTTGGGCGGACAGGGCTTTCGTAATTCACCCCTCCACTTT.

The chain joins TRBV5-6 to TRBJ2-3, with no clear D. The DNA end favors TRBJ1-5, so the J call may be wrong. The germline CDR1 and CDR2 sequences are SGHDT and YYEEEE. This CDR3 is 11 amino acids long. The CDR3 nucleotides are TGTGCCAGCAGCTTCGGGGATACGCAGCATTTT. It codes for CASSFGDTQHF.

The gene calls are TRBV2 and TRBJ2-1; D is unresolved. This CDR3 is built from 12 residues. The V and J ends lost 4 bases and 2 bases respectively, with 3 bases between them. In germline, CDR1 is SNHLY, CDR2 FYNNEI. The CDR3 sequence is CASSVAYNEQFF. The DNA for the CDR3 is TGTGCCAGCAGTGTAGCCTACAATGAGCAGTTCTTC.

This clone was recorded a few times. CDR3 region: CASTGQTYEQYF. CDR3 nucleotides: TGCGCCAGCACCGGACAGACCTACGAGCAGTACTTC. The chain uses TRBV5-1 and TRBJ2-7; a weak D match, TRBD1 (6 bases). Germline values: CDR1 SGHRS, CDR2 YFSETQ. The CDR3 totals 12 residues. The germline V and J ends were trimmed by 6 bases and 2 bases, with 9 bases remaining between them.

V is TRBV10-1 and J is TRBJ1-6; D gene ambiguous. The V gene lost 3 bases and the J gene lost 10 bases, with 7 bases spanning the gap. CDR3 length: 12 amino acids. Germline V CDR1 and CDR2: WNHNN, SYGVQD (reference sequence). CDR3: CASSDEGSPLHF. As DNA, the CDR3 is TGCGCCAGCAGTGATGAGGGCTCACCCCTCCACTTT.

The chain combines TRBV15 with TRBJ2-1; TRBD2 matches 8 bases. The V gene's germline CDR1 is LNHNV and CDR2 YYDKDF (reference sequence). Unmatched junction bases numbered 9, after V lost 7 bases and J lost 10 bases. The CDR3 covers 13 residues. As DNA, the CDR3 is TGTGCCACCAAGAGGAGCGGGAGAGGCGAGCAGTTCTTC. Protein: CATKRSGRGEQFF.

This clone showed up just once. V is TRBV19 and J is TRBJ2-1, with 7 bases that match TRBD1. The CDR3 loop spans 15 amino acids. Germline loops: CDR1 LNHDA, CDR2 SQIVND (reference sequence). The V and J ends lost 3 bases and 3 bases, in that order; junction bases with no gene match: 5. As DNA, the CDR3 is TGTGCCAGTAGTATGGGGCAGGGGGTCTACAATGAGCAGTTCTTC. The encoded protein is CASSMGQGVYNEQFF. The whole variable domain, filled in from reference TRBV19 and TRBJ2-1, reads DGGITQSPKYLFRKEGQNVTLSCEQNLNHDAMYWYRQDPGQGLRLIYYSQIVNDFQKGDIAEGYSVSREKKESFPLTVTSAQKNPTAFYLCASSMGQGVYNEQFFGPGTRLTVL.

This rearrangement joins TRBV18 to TRBJ2-2; D uncertain. The CDR3 runs to 16 residues. Germline V gives CDR1 KGHSH, CDR2 LQKENI. Trimming took 1 base from V and 0 from J, leaving 9 bases between them. CDR3 in DNA: TGTGCCAGCTCACCACTCCGAGGATCGAACACCGGGGAGCTGTTTTTT. Its protein is CASSPLRGSNTGELFF. The whole variable domain, filled in from reference TRBV18 and TRBJ2-2, reads NAGVMQNPRHLVRRRGQEARLRCSPMKGHSHVYWYRQLPEEGLKFMVYLQKENIIDESGMPKERFSAEFPKEGPSILRIQQVVRGDSAAYFCASSPLRGSNTGELFFGEGSRLTVL.

J is TRBJ2-5 and V is TRBV4-2; possible D gene TRBD1, 5 bases. Germline V gene data show CDR1 as LGHNA and CDR2 as YNFKEQ. CDR3 length equals 14 residues. Between the trimmed V and J ends, which lost 1 base and 3 bases, there was a span of 9 bases. DNA for the CDR3: TGTGCCAGCAGCCAAGGAAGCAGGGAAGAGACCCAGTACTTC. This translates into CASSQGSREETQYF.

V usage is TRBV11-2 and J usage is TRBJ2-1; TRBD2 might be the D (6 bases). This CDR3 spans 14 amino acids. The V end was cut by 5 bases, the J end by 6 bases, with 14 bases between. CDR1 SGHAT and CDR2 FQNNGV come from the germline V gene. CDR3 in amino acids: CASSPGGLSNEQFF. CDR3 DNA: TGTGCCAGCAGCCCTGGGGGACTTTCCAATGAGCAGTTCTTC.

The chain recombines TRBV11-2 with TRBJ2-5; D gene unclear. Germline values: CDR1 SGHAT, CDR2 FQNNGV. This CDR3 is 13 amino acids long. The V end was cut by 5 bases, the J end by 5 bases, with 12 bases between. Written as DNA, the CDR3 is TGTGCCAGCAGCCTCGTAGGAGACGAGACCCAGTACTTC. It is translated as CASSLVGDETQYF.

The chain employs TRBV23-1 and TRBJ2-4; tentatively, D is TRBD1 (5 bases). TRBV23-1 is identified as an open reading frame with a role that is uncertain. The CDR3 totals 15 residues. The V gene lost 0 bases and the J gene lost 8 bases, with 14 bases spanning the gap. CDR3 sequence (DNA): TGCGCCAGCAGTCAATCGGGGCAGGTCGCGCACATTCAGTACTTC. Translated: CASSQSGQVAHIQYF.

The chain has TRBV7-9 and TRBJ2-1; TRBD1 aligns across 9 bases. Trimming took 0 bases from V and 2 from J; bases not matched to a gene: 2. The germline gives CDR1 SEHNR, CDR2 FQNEAQ (reference sequence). The CDR3 contains 16 residues. CDR3 sequence reads: CASSLADRGPYNEQFF. CDR3 nucleotides: TGTGCCAGCAGCTTAGCGGACAGGGGCCCCTACAATGAGCAGTTCTTC.

The chain is built from TRBV5-1 and TRBJ2-3; 8 bases match TRBD2. Germline loops: CDR1 SGHRS, CDR2 YFSETQ. This CDR3 is built from 16 residues. V lost 0 bases and J lost 4; bases outside the gene matches: 7. The CDR3 DNA reads as TGCGCCAGCAGCTTGGTTACGGGGGGGCATTCAGATACGCAGTATTTT. Its translation: CASSLVTGGHSDTQYF.